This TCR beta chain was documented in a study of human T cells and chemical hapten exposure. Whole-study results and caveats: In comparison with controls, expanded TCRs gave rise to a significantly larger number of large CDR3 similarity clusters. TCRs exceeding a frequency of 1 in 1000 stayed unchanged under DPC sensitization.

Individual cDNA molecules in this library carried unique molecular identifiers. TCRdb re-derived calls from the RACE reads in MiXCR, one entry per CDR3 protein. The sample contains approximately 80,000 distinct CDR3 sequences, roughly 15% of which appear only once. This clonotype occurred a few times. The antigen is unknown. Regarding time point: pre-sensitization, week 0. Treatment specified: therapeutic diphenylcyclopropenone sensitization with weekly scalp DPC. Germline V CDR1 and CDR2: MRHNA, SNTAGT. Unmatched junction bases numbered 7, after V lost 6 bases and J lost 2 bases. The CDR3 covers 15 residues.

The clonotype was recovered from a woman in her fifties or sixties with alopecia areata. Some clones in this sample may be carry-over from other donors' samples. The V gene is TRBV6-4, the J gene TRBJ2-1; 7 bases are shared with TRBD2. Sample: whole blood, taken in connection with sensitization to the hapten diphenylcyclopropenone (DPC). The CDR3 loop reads CASRVSGMPYNEQFF. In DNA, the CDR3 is TGTGCCAGCAGAGTAAGCGGGATGCCCTACAATGAGCAGTTCTTC.